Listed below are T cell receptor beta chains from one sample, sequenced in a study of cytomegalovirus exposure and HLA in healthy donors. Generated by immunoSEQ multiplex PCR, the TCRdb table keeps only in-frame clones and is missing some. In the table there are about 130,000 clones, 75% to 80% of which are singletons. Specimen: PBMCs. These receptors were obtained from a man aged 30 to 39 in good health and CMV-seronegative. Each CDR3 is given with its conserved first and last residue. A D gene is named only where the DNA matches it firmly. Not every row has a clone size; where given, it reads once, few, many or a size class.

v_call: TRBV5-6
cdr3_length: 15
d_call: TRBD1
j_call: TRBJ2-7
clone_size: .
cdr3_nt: TGTGCCAGCAGCCCAACAGGGGGCCTGACCTACGAGCAGTACTTC
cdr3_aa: CASSPTGGLTYEQYF

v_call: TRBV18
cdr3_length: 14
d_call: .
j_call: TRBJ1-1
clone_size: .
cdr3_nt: TGTGCCAGCTCACCGCCGGGCCAGGAAGCGGGAGCTTTCTTT
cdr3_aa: CASSPPGQEAGAFF

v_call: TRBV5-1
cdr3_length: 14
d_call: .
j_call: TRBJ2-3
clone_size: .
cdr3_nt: TGCGCCAGCGCCCAGGGTGTTAGCACAGATACGCAGTATTTT
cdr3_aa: CASAQGVSTDTQYF

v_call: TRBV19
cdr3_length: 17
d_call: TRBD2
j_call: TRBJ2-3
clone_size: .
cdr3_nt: TGTGCCAGTAGTATCGTTCCTAGCGGGGGGGCGGCAGATACGCAGTATTTT
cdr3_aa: CASSIVPSGGAADTQYF

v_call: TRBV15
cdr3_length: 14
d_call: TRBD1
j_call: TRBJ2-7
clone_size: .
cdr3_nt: TGTGCCACCAGCAGAGAAGACAGGGACTACGAGCAGTACTTC
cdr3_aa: CATSREDRDYEQYF

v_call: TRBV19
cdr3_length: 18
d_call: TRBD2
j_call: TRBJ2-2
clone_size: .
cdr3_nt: TGTGCCAGTACTTTCCGACGTGGGCTAGCGGGAGAATACGGGGAGCTGTTTTTT
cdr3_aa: CASTFRRGLAGEYGELFF

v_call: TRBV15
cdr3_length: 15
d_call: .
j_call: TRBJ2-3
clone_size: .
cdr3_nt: TGTGCCACCAGCAGACGCCGCTCCCTCGGGGATACGCAGTATTTT
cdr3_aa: CATSRRRSLGDTQYF

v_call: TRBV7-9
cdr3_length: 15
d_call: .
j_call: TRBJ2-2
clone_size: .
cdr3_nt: TGTGCCAGCAGCCACGCCAGGGAGAACACCGGGGAGCTGTTTTTT
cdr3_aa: CASSHARENTGELFF

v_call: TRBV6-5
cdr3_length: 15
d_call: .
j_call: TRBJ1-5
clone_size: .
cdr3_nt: TGTGCCAGCAGTTACCGGGTCGGTAGCAATCAGCCCCAGCATTTT
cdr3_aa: CASSYRVGSNQPQHF

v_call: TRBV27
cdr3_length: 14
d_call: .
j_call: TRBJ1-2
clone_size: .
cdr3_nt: TGTGCCAGCAGCAGCTCAGGACAGCTCTATGGCTACACCTTC
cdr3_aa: CASSSSGQLYGYTF

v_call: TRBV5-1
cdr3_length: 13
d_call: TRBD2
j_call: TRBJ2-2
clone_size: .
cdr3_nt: TGCGCCAGCAGCGGGAGGGAGACCGGGGAGCTGTTTTTT
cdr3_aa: CASSGRETGELFF

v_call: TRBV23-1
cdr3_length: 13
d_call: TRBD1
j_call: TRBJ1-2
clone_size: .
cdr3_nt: TGCGCCAGCGGCTCAGGGGGAGCCCCTGGCTACACCTTC
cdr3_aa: CASGSGGAPGYTF

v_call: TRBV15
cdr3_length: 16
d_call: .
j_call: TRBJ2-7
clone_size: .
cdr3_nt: TGTGCCACCAGCAGAATAAGGATCTACAGCCGCTACGAGCAGTACTTC
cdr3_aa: CATSRIRIYSRYEQYF

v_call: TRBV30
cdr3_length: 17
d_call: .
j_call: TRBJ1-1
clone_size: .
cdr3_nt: TGTGCCTGGAGTGGCGCCGGGGGGCTCCCGGGGGGCACTGAAGCTTTCTTT
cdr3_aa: CAWSGAGGLPGGTEAFF

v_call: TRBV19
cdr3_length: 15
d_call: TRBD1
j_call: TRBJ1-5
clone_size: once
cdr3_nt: TGTGCCAGTAGAGTCGGGACAGGGGGCGGTCAGCCCCAGCATTTT
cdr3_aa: CASRVGTGGGQPQHF

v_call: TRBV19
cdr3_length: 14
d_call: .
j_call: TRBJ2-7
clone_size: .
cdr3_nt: TGTGCCAGTAGTATAGAACCGAGCTCCTACGAGCAGTACTTC
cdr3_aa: CASSIEPSSYEQYF

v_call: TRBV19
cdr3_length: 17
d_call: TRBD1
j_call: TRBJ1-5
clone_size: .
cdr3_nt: TGTGCCAGTAGTTCCGGGTCAGCTGGGACAGGGAATCAGCCCCAGCATTTT
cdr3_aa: CASSSGSAGTGNQPQHF

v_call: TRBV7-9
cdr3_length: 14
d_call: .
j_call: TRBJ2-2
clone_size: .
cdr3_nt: TGTGCCAGCAGCTTAGCGCAGGGTCCCGGGGAGCTGTTTTTT
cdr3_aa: CASSLAQGPGELFF

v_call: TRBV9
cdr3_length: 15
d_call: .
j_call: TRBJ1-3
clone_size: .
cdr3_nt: TGTGCCAGCAGCGCGACAGGATTTGCTGGAAACACCATATATTTT
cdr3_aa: CASSATGFAGNTIYF

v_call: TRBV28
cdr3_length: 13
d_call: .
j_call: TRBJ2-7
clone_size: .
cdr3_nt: TGTGCCAGCAGTTTTGGTCAGGACTACGAGCAGTACTTC
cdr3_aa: CASSFGQDYEQYF

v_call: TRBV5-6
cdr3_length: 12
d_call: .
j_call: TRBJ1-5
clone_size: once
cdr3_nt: TGTGCCAGCAGCTTGGCGGGGCAGCCCCAGCATTTT
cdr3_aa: CASSLAGQPQHF

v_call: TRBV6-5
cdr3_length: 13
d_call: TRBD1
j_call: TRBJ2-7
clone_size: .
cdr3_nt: TGTGCCAGCAGGCGACAGGGGAAATACGAGCAGTACTTC
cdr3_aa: CASRRQGKYEQYF

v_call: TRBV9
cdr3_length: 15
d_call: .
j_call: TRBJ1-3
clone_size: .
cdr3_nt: TGTGCCAGCAGCGTACGAGGGCTCTCTGGAAACACCATATATTTT
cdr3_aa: CASSVRGLSGNTIYF

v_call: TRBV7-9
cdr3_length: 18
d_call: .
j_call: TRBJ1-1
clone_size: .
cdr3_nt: TGTGCCAGCAGCTTCCCCCCCACAGTGGGGCCCATGAACACTGAAGCTTTCTTT
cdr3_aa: CASSFPPTVGPMNTEAFF

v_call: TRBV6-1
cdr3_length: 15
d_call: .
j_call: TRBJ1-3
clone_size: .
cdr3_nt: TGTGCCAGCAGTGACACTCCGTACTCTGGAAACACCATATATTTT
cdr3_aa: CASSDTPYSGNTIYF

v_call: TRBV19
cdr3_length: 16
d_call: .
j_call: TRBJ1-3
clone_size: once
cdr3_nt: TGTGCCAGTCAACAAGTGTCTGCTAGCTCTGGAAACACCATATATTTT
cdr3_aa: CASQQVSASSGNTIYF

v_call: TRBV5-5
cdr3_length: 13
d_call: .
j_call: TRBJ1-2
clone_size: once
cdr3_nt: TGTGCCAGCAGCTTTGGGGGGACCTATGGCTACACCTTC
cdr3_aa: CASSFGGTYGYTF